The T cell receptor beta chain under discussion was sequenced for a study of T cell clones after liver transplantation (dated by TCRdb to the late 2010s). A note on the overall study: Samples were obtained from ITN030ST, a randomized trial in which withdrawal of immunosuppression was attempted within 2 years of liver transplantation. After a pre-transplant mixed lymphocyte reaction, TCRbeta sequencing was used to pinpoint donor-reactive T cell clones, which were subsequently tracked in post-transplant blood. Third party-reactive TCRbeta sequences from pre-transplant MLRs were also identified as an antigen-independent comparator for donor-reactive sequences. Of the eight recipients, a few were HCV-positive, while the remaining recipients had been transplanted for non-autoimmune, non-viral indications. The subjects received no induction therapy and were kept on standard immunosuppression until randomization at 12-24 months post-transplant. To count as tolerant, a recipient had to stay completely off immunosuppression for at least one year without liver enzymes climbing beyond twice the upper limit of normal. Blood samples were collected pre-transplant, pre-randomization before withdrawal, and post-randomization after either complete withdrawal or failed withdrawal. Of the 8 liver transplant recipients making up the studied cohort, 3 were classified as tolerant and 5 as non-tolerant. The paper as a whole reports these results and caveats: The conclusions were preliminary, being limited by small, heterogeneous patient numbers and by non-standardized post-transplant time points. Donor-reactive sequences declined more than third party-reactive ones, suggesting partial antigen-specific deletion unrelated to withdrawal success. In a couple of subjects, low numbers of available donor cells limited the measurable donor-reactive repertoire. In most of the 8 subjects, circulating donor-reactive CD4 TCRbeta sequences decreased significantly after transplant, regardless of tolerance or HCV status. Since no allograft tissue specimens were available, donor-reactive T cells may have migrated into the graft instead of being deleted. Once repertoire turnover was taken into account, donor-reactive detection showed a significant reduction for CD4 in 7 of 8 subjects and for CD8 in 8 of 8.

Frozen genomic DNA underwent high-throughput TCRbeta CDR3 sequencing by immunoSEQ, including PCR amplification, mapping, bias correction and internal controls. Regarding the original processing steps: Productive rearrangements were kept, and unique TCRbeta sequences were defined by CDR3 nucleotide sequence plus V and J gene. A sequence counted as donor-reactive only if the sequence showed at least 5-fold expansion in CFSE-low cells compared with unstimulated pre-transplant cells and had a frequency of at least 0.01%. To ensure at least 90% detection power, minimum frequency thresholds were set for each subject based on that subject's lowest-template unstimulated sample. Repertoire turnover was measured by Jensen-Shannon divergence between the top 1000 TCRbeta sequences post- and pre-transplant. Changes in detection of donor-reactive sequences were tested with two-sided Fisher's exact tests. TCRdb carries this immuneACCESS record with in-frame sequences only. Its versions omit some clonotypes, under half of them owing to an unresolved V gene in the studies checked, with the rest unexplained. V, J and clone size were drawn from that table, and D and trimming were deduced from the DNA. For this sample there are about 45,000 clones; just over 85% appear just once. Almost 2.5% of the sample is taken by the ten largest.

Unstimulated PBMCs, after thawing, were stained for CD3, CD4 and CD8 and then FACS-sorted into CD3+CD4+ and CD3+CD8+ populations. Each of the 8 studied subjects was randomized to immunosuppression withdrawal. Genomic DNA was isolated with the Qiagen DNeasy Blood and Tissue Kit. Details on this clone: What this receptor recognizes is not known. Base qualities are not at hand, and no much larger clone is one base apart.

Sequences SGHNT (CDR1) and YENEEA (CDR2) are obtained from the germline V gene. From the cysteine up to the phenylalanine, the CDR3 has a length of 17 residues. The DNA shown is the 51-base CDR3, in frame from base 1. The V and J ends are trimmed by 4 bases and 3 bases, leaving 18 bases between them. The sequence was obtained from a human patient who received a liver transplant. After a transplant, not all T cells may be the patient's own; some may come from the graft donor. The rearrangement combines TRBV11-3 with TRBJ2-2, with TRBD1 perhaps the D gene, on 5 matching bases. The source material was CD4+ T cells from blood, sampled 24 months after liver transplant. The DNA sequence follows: TGTGCCAGCAGCTCGAGACTTTCGAGGACATACACCGGGGAGCTGTTTTTT. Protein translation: CASSSRLSRTYTGELFF.